The entry below gives a single T cell receptor (beta chain) sequence along with its context. This record comes from a study of breast tumors, draining lymph nodes, adjacent tissues. The CDR3 covers 13 residues. Germline lookup yields CDR1 MNHEY and CDR2 SMNVEV (reference sequence). Deletions cut 0 bases from V and 2 bases from J, with 4 bases between. TCRdb fed the multiplex PCR reads into MiXCR, producing one record per CDR3 protein. The table includes some 170,000 distinct CDR3 sequences, about 33% detected once. Breast cancer patients provided tissue from their axillary draining lymph nodes. The material sequenced was axillary lymph node tissue. The sequence came from a female donor with breast cancer. Some clones in this sample may be carry-over from other donors' samples. The chain recombines TRBV27 with TRBJ2-5; D gene uncertain. The CDR3 sequence: CASSLSSQETQYF. As DNA, the CDR3 is TGTGCCAGCAGTTTATCCTCTCAAGAGACCCAGTACTTC.